These 6 T cell receptor beta chains were sequenced from one sample in a study of blood T cell repertoires in COVID-19. Repertoires were generated with immunoSEQ multiplex PCR, while TCRdb's copy carries only in-frame clones and drops some. This sample has approximately 77,000 clones, with about 80% found just once. The sequenced material came from peripheral blood. The receptors were gathered from an older woman with acute or convalescent COVID-19.

This rearrangement joins TRBV5-4 to TRBJ2-1; 7 bases are a match to TRBD2. The germline V gene has CDR1 SGHNT and CDR2 YYREEE (reference sequence). The CDR3 contains 15 residues. The V and J ends lost 4 bases and 7 bases, in that order; junction bases with no gene match: 11. The CDR3 is CASSPPVKAGNEQFF. For the CDR3, the DNA is TGTGCCAGCAGCCCACCGGTCAAAGCGGGGAATGAGCAGTTCTTC.

The rearrangement joins TRBV9 to TRBJ2-5, with 8 bases lining up with TRBD2. Germline CDR1 is SGDLS and CDR2 is YYNGEE. The V and J ends lost 3 bases and 2 bases, in that order; junction bases with no gene match: 6. The CDR3 loop spans 15 amino acids. CDR3 loop: CASSETAGGQETQYF. The CDR3 DNA reads TGTGCCAGCAGCGAAACGGCGGGGGGACAAGAGACCCAGTACTTC.

The gene calls are TRBV2 and TRBJ1-6, with TRBD1 identical over 10 bases. With V trimmed by 4 bases and J by 9 bases, 9 bases remained unmatched. The germline V gene encodes CDR1 SNHLY and CDR2 FYNNEI. This CDR3 spans 16 amino acids. This chain's CDR3 is CASSATRTGGSSPLHF. For the CDR3, the DNA is TGTGCCAGCAGTGCAACGAGGACAGGGGGTAGTTCACCCCTCCACTTT.

This chain uses TRBV19 with TRBJ1-5; 7 bases match TRBD1. Germline CDR1 reads LNHDA; CDR2 reads SQIVND (reference sequence). V was clipped by 9 bases and J by 7 bases; unmatched bases: 9. The CDR3 loop spans 13 amino acids. The CDR3 reads CASRTGVRQPQHF. The CDR3 bases are TGTGCCAGCAGAACAGGGGTACGGCAGCCCCAGCATTTT.

The chain combines TRBV6-1 with TRBJ2-2, with 7 bases identical to TRBD1. The CDR3 consists of 15 residues. Germline CDR1 is MNHNS and CDR2 is SASEGT. The trim removed 6 bases at V and 2 bases at J, leaving 6 bases unmatched. CDR3 in DNA: TGTGCCAGCAGGAAACAGGGGAGCAACACCGGGGAGCTGTTTTTT. It codes for CASRKQGSNTGELFF.

V is TRBV19 and J is TRBJ1-4; D gene ambiguous. The germline CDR1 and CDR2 sequences are LNHDA and SQIVND (reference sequence). The V end lost 1 base, the J end lost 5 bases, and 14 bases lay between the germline ends. This CDR3 comprises 16 residues. CDR3 sequence: CASSIGFGPANEKLFF. The CDR3 DNA sequence: TGTGCCAGTAGTATAGGTTTCGGTCCCGCGAATGAAAAACTGTTTTTT.